This is a list of T cell receptor beta chains from one sample in a study of Ad26.COV2.S vaccination and SARS-CoV-2 variants. Sequencing was performed with immunoSEQ multiplex PCR; in TCRdb, only in-frame clones are kept and a portion is missing. The data contain over 400,000 clones, roughly 91% of them singletons. Sequencing used peripheral blood, obtained in a trial of Ad26.COV2.S vaccine versus placebo. The receptors were sampled from a person aged 18-65 years who received the Ad26.COV2.S COVID-19 vaccine or a placebo. Both conserved end residues are part of each CDR3. A D gene is named only where the DNA matches it firmly. Clone size is given for some rows only: seen once, a few or many times, or a class if the clone is expanded.

cdr3_aa	cdr3_nt	clone_size	d_call	j_call	v_call	cdr3_length
CASSPWGLADEETQYF	TGTGCCAGCAGTCCATGGGGTCTAGCGGACGAAGAGACCCAGTACTTC	-	TRBD2	TRBJ2-5	TRBV28	16
CASSRAPNSPLHF	TGTGCCAGTAGCAGGGCACCAAATTCACCCCTCCACTTT	-	-	TRBJ1-6	TRBV19	13
CASTLRPGVVTGELFF	TGTGCCAGCACCCTTCGGCCAGGGGTGGTCACCGGGGAGCTGTTTTTT	-	-	TRBJ2-2	TRBV5-6	16
CASSVGGSSSYEQYF	TGTGCCAGCAGCGTAGGCGGGTCTAGCTCCTACGAGCAGTACTTC	-	-	TRBJ2-7	TRBV9	15
CASSPLEGVGEQYF	TGTGCCAGCTCACCACTGGAGGGGGTGGGCGAGCAGTACTTC	-	-	TRBJ2-7	TRBV18	14
CATSDRGRSGELFF	TGTGCCACCAGTGACAGGGGTAGGTCCGGGGAGCTGTTTTTT	-	-	TRBJ2-2	TRBV24-1	14
CASSRTGTDKETQYF	TGTGCCAGCAGCCGTACCGGGACAGATAAAGAGACCCAGTACTTC	few	TRBD1	TRBJ2-5	TRBV3-1/TRBV3-2	15
CASSFRPLGQGGDEQFF	TGTGCTAGCAGCTTCCGCCCCTTAGGGCAGGGAGGGGATGAGCAGTTCTTC	-	TRBD2	TRBJ2-1	TRBV7-7	17
CASSPRTSGRAYNEQFF	TGTGCCAGCAGCCCTAGGACTAGCGGGAGAGCCTACAATGAGCAGTTCTTC	-	TRBD2	TRBJ2-1	TRBV7-9	17
CASTPSGRAFNEQFF	TGTGCCAGCACCCCTAGCGGGAGGGCCTTCAATGAGCAGTTCTTC	-	TRBD2	TRBJ2-1	TRBV7-2	15
CASEGYTGELFF	TGTGCCAGCGAGGGTTACACCGGGGAGCTGTTTTTT	-	-	TRBJ2-2	TRBV9	12
CSAGGDRGPPDTQYF	TGCAGCGCCGGAGGGGACAGGGGGCCTCCAGATACGCAGTATTTT	-	TRBD1	TRBJ2-3	TRBV29-1	15
CASSLDKGFGGEQFF	TGTGCCAGCAGCTTAGATAAAGGGTTCGGCGGTGAGCAGTTCTTC	few	-	TRBJ2-1	TRBV11-1	15
CASSEAVTAVSNQPQHF	TGTGCCAGCAGTGAAGCTGTCACGGCGGTTAGCAATCAGCCCCAGCATTTT	-	-	TRBJ1-5	TRBV6-1	17
CASSAAGGSSYEQYF	TGTGCCAGCAGCGCAGCGGGAGGATCCTCCTACGAGCAGTACTTC	-	TRBD2	TRBJ2-7	TRBV7-9	15
CASSLTGSGYNEQFF	TGTGCCAGCAGTTTGACAGGGTCAGGATACAATGAGCAGTTCTTC	once	TRBD1	TRBJ2-1	TRBV28	15
CASSSTSGAYNEQFF	TGCGCCAGCAGCTCCACTAGCGGGGCATACAATGAGCAGTTCTTC	-	TRBD2	TRBJ2-1	TRBV5-1	15
CASRPSSGTIDEQYF	TGTGCCAGCAGACCCTCTAGCGGCACGATCGACGAGCAGTACTTC	-	TRBD2	TRBJ2-7	TRBV28	15
CASSLGNPETQYF	TGTGCCAGCAGTTTGGGGAACCCGGAGACCCAGTACTTC	once	-	TRBJ2-5	TRBV28	13
CAISGIRTDTQYF	TGTGCCATCAGCGGGATCCGCACAGATACGCAGTATTTT	-	-	TRBJ2-3	TRBV10-3	13
CASSPDRTHTGELFF	TGCGCCAGCAGCCCCGACAGGACCCACACCGGGGAGCTGTTTTTT	-	-	TRBJ2-2	TRBV5-1	15
CAWTPQWVDASYEQYF	TGTGCCTGGACCCCACAGTGGGTGGACGCCTCCTACGAGCAGTACTTC	once	-	TRBJ2-7	TRBV30	16
CASSQDSPDYGYTF	TGTGCCAGCAGCCAAGATTCGCCAGACTATGGCTACACCTTC	-	-	TRBJ1-2	TRBV3-1/TRBV3-2	14
CASSQGAGGETQYF	TGTGCCAGCAGCCAGGGGGCCGGGGGGGAGACCCAGTACTTC	-	-	TRBJ2-5	TRBV28	14
CASNRDRNTDTQYF	TGTGCCAGCAACAGGGACAGGAACACAGATACGCAGTATTTT	-	TRBD1	TRBJ2-3	TRBV6-6	14
CASRDPGRPQYF	TGTGCCAGCAGAGACCCCGGGCGGCCGCAGTATTTT	-	-	TRBJ2-3	TRBV6-5	12
CASGPQGARHTGELFF	TGTGCTAGTGGTCCTCAGGGGGCCCGGCACACCGGGGAGCTGTTTTTT	few	TRBD1	TRBJ2-2	TRBV12-5	16
CASSSPRTGVNEQYF	TGTGCCAGCAGCTCCCCCCGGACAGGGGTAAACGAGCAGTACTTC	once	TRBD1	TRBJ2-7	TRBV6-2/TRBV6-3	15
CASGSTDSNYGYTF	TGTGCTAGTGGTTCGACGGACAGTAACTATGGCTACACCTTC	-	-	TRBJ1-2	TRBV12-5	14
CASSYSRLRRSSGELFF	TGTGCCAGCAGCTACTCGCGCCTAAGGAGGAGTTCCGGGGAGCTGTTTTTT	-	-	TRBJ2-2	TRBV7-8	17
CASSYYGGKQNF	TGTGCCAGCAGTTACTACGGGGGCAAGCAAAACTTC	few	-	TRBJ2-7	TRBV6-5	12
CASSLRMTGELFF	TGTGCCAGCAGCCTACGTATGACCGGGGAGCTGTTTTTT	-	-	TRBJ2-2	TRBV27	13
CASSSAGGVAKNIQYF	TGTGCCAGCAGCTCAGCGGGAGGGGTAGCCAAAAACATTCAGTACTTC	-	TRBD2	TRBJ2-4	TRBV13	16
CASSSGLAGVRGTDTQYF	TGTGCCAGCAGTTCGGGACTAGCGGGAGTGAGGGGCACAGATACGCAGTATTTT	-	TRBD2	TRBJ2-3	TRBV28	18
CASSRTGNTEAFF	TGTGCCAGCAGTCGAACAGGAAACACTGAAGCTTTCTTT	-	-	TRBJ1-1	TRBV6-2/TRBV6-3	13
CASSSPGQGYNEQFF	TGTGCCAGCAGCTCGCCGGGACAGGGATACAATGAGCAGTTCTTC	-	TRBD1	TRBJ2-1	TRBV11-1	15
CASWTGFKKFYGYTF	TGTGCCAGCTGGACAGGGTTTAAGAAATTCTATGGCTACACCTTC	-	TRBD1	TRBJ1-2	TRBV6-5	15
CASSPSGYGNTIYF	TGTGCCAGCTCACCTTCTGGGTATGGAAACACCATATATTTT	-	-	TRBJ1-3	TRBV18	14
CASSPLGQRTGELFF	TGTGCCAGCTCACCATTAGGACAGCGCACCGGGGAGCTGTTTTTT	-	-	TRBJ2-2	TRBV18	15
CSVRDRGFSVRYNEQFF	TGCAGCGTGCGGGACAGGGGATTTTCGGTACGCTACAATGAGCAGTTCTTC	-	TRBD1	TRBJ2-1	TRBV29-1	17
CASSVEGGKGGETQYF	TGTGCCAGCAGCGTGGAGGGTGGTAAGGGAGGAGAGACCCAGTACTTC	-	-	TRBJ2-5	TRBV5-4	16
CATSDFSLAGVAGELFF	TGTGCCACCAGTGATTTCTCCCTAGCGGGAGTGGCCGGGGAGCTGTTTTTT	-	TRBD2	TRBJ2-2	TRBV24-1	17
CASIPGLASNEQFF	TGTGCCAGCATCCCGGGACTAGCGTCTAATGAGCAGTTCTTC	-	TRBD2	TRBJ2-1	TRBV11-1	14
CSVEGAGGQGRETQYF	TGCAGCGTTGAAGGGGCAGGAGGACAGGGTCGAGAGACCCAGTACTTC	-	TRBD1	TRBJ2-5	TRBV29-1	16
CASSRQGAEAFF	TGTGCCAGCAGTCGACAGGGCGCTGAAGCTTTCTTT	-	TRBD1	TRBJ1-1	TRBV6-5	12
CASSRDRTEKLFF	TGTGCCAGCAGCCGGGACAGGACTGAAAAACTGTTTTTT	-	TRBD1	TRBJ1-4	TRBV3-1/TRBV3-2	13
CASSHDRGREKLFF	TGTGCCAGCAGCCATGACAGGGGGAGGGAAAAACTGTTTTTT	-	TRBD1	TRBJ1-4	TRBV7-9	14
CASKRQGANEQYF	TGTGCCAGTAAACGACAGGGAGCCAACGAGCAGTACTTC	few	TRBD1	TRBJ2-7	TRBV19	13
CATSRDQGEARTDTQYF	TGTGCCACCAGCAGAGATCAGGGGGAGGCACGCACAGATACGCAGTATTTT	-	-	TRBJ2-3	TRBV15	17
CASSLADRDTQYF	TGTGCCAGCAGCTTGGCGGACAGGGATACGCAGTATTTT	-	TRBD1	TRBJ2-3	TRBV7-9	13
CASSWTGPNNEQFF	TGTGCCAGCAGCTGGACGGGACCGAACAATGAGCAGTTCTTC	-	-	TRBJ2-1	TRBV7-9	14
CASSVGLKETQYF	TGTGCCAGCAGCGTAGGTCTCAAGGAGACCCAGTACTTC	-	-	TRBJ2-5	TRBV9	13
CASSSAWDSYNEQFF	TGTGCCAGCAGTTCAGCCTGGGACTCATACAATGAGCAGTTCTTC	-	-	TRBJ2-1	TRBV5-5	15
CASSPLGLAGVSNEQFF	TGTGCCAGCAGCCCGCTGGGACTAGCGGGAGTTTCCAATGAGCAGTTCTTC	-	TRBD2	TRBJ2-1	TRBV7-9	17
CASSALGGYGYTF	TGTGCCAGCAGCGCCTTGGGGGGCTATGGCTACACCTTC	-	-	TRBJ1-2	TRBV6-5	13
CASSDSCLAGGPTDTQYF	TGCGCCAGCAGTGATTCTTGTCTAGCGGGAGGGCCAACAGATACGCAGTATTTT	-	TRBD2	TRBJ2-3	TRBV10-1	18
CASSGNGQGNYGYTF	TGTGCCAGCAGCGGAAACGGACAGGGAAACTATGGCTACACCTTC	-	TRBD1	TRBJ1-2	TRBV9	15